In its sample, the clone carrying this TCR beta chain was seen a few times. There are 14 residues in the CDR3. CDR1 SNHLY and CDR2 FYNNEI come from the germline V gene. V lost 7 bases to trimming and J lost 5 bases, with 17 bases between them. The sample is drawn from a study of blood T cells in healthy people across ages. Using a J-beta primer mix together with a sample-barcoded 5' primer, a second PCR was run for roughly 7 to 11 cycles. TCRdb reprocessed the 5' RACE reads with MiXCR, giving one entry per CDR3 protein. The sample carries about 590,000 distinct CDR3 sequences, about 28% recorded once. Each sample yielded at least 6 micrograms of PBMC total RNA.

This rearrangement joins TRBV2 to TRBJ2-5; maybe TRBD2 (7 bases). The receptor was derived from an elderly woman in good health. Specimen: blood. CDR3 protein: CASKGGGRGETQYF. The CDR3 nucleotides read TGTGCCAGCAAAGGGGGGGGGCGCGGGGAGACCCAGTACTTC.